A selection of T cell receptor beta chains follows, all from one sample in a study of T-cell reconstitution after alpha-beta-depleted transplantation in children. TCRdb reprocessed the PCR reads via MiXCR and lists one record per CDR3 protein. The sample lists 350,000 to 500,000 distinct CDR3 sequences, roughly 43% occurring once. The sequencing used PBMCs, collected before TCRalphabeta/CD19-depleted stem cell transplant. These receptors originate from a girl aged 2-10 years with aplastic anemia, due to receive a stem cell transplant. The CDR3 runs from the conserved cysteine through the conserved F or W. D genes are given only for firm matches. A row's size may be missing; if present it is once, few, many or a size class.

J gene	clone size	V gene	D gene	CDR3 protein	CDR3 DNA
TRBJ1-2	few	TRBV20-1	-	CSARDIGQPNYGYTF	TGCAGTGCTAGAGATATTGGACAACCTAACTATGGCTACACCTTC
TRBJ2-7	-	TRBV28	-	CASSSDSFYEQYF	TGTGCCAGCAGTTCGGACAGCTTCTACGAGCAGTACTTC
TRBJ1-2	-	TRBV5-1	-	CASSLDQVGGYTF	TGCGCCAGCAGCTTAGACCAGGTGGGAGGCTACACCTTC
TRBJ2-7	once	TRBV5-1	TRBD2	CASSTGLPEQYF	TGCGCCAGCAGCACGGGACTACCTGAGCAGTACTTC
TRBJ2-1	-	TRBV7-2	TRBD2	CASTPPDLAGGHNEQFF	TGTGCCAGCACCCCCCCGGATCTAGCGGGGGGCCACAATGAGCAGTTCTTC
TRBJ2-1	-	TRBV20-1	-	CSASPGTQRYNEQFF	TGCAGTGCTAGTCCCGGGACCCAGAGATACAATGAGCAGTTCTTC
TRBJ2-7	-	TRBV7-9	TRBD2	CASSLGSSGRNEQYF	TGTGCCAGCAGCTTAGGCTCCAGCGGGAGGAACGAGCAGTACTTC
TRBJ2-4	-	TRBV12-3/TRBV12-4	-	CASSFGLAKNIQYF	TGTGCCAGCAGTTTTGGTCTAGCCAAAAACATTCAGTACTTC
TRBJ2-2	-	TRBV6-1	-	CASSPRGQRHGELFF	TGTGCCAGCAGTCCCCGGGGCCAGAGGCACGGGGAGCTGTTTTTT
TRBJ1-2	-	TRBV5-1	-	CASSSSRGGSYGYTF	TGCGCCAGCAGCTCGTCAAGAGGGGGGAGCTATGGCTACACCTTC
TRBJ1-1	-	TRBV20-1	-	CSGRSRANTEAFF	TGCAGTGGAAGGTCCAGGGCGAACACTGAAGCTTTCTTT
TRBJ1-4	many	TRBV5-6	TRBD1	CASTRHGTGAEKLFF	TGTGCCAGCACCAGACACGGGACAGGGGCTGAAAAACTGTTTTTT
TRBJ2-1	-	TRBV24-1	-	CATSAGALNDEQFF	TGTGCCACCAGTGCCGGCGCGCTAAACGATGAGCAGTTCTTC
TRBJ2-2	many	TRBV7-6	-	CASSTSNGAPATGELFF	TGTGCCAGCAGCACTTCCAATGGGGCCCCCGCCACCGGGGAGCTGTTTTTT
TRBJ2-3	few	TRBV28	-	CASRLQGSDTQYF	TGTGCCAGCAGACTACAGGGCTCAGATACGCAGTATTTT
TRBJ2-7	-	TRBV29-1	-	CSVYLWRGGEQYF	TGCAGCGTCTACCTGTGGAGGGGTGGCGAGCAGTACTTC
TRBJ1-1	-	TRBV7-8	TRBD1	CASSLVLGTGVVAFF	TGTGCCAGCAGCTTAGTCCTCGGGACAGGGGTGGTAGCTTTCTTT
TRBJ1-5	-	TRBV6-5	-	CASSSPGQPQHF	TGTGCCAGCAGTTCCCCCGGTCAGCCCCAGCATTTT
TRBJ2-5	once	TRBV15	-	CATSFRRGGETQYF	TGTGCCACCAGCTTCCGCAGGGGCGGCGAGACCCAGTACTTC
TRBJ2-4	-	TRBV7-2	TRBD2	CASSLPGLAGGPQYF	TGTGCCAGCAGCCTCCCGGGACTAGCGGGAGGACCGCAGTACTTC
TRBJ1-1	-	TRBV29-1	TRBD1	CSVLSGRQGGTEAFF	TGCAGCGTCCTCTCAGGGCGACAGGGGGGGACTGAAGCTTTCTTT
TRBJ2-1	-	TRBV9	-	CASSVGPQLAYNEQFF	TGTGCCAGCAGCGTAGGTCCCCAATTAGCTTACAATGAGCAGTTCTTC
TRBJ2-5	-	TRBV5-5	-	CASTPGPGETQYF	TGTGCCAGCACCCCGGGGCCTGGGGAGACCCAGTACTTC
TRBJ2-1	-	TRBV29-1	-	CRAVVAEPPGQFF	TGCAGAGCCGTGGTAGCGGAGCCCCCAGGGCAGTTCTTC
TRBJ2-7	-	TRBV20-1	-	CSAFPEGRSYEQYF	TGCAGTGCTTTCCCGGAGGGCCGGTCCTACGAGCAGTACTTC
TRBJ2-1	-	TRBV11-1	TRBD2	CASSPTAGGPIPSNEQFF	TGTGCCAGCAGTCCCACAGCGGGAGGGCCTATCCCGTCAAATGAGCAGTTCTTC
TRBJ2-2	-	TRBV9	-	CASSVAGKSTGELFF	TGTGCCAGCAGCGTAGCAGGGAAGAGCACCGGGGAGCTGTTTTTT
TRBJ2-6	-	TRBV29-1	-	CSASVGSGANVLTF	TGCAGCGCCTCTGTAGGCTCTGGGGCCAACGTCCTGACTTTC
TRBJ2-1	many	TRBV29-1	TRBD1	CSVEGGQGVNEQFF	TGCAGCGTTGAAGGGGGACAGGGCGTCAATGAGCAGTTCTTC
TRBJ2-7	-	TRBV28	-	CASGLPGAALYEQYF	TGTGCCAGCGGATTGCCGGGGGCGGCCCTCTACGAGCAGTACTTC
TRBJ2-7	-	TRBV5-1	TRBD1	CASSPSTGNYEQYF	TGCGCCAGCAGCCCGTCGACAGGGAACTACGAGCAGTACTTC
TRBJ2-1	-	TRBV2	-	CASSPQDARVGEQFF	TGTGCCAGCAGTCCCCAGGACGCCAGGGTAGGTGAGCAGTTCTTC
TRBJ2-5	-	TRBV20-1	TRBD1	CSARAPGQLYQETQYF	TGCAGTGCTAGAGCCCCGGGACAGTTGTACCAAGAGACCCAGTACTTC
TRBJ2-3	-	TRBV28	TRBD2	CASSLTSGRSPSTDTQYF	TGTGCCAGCAGTTTAACTAGCGGGAGGTCACCTAGCACAGATACGCAGTATTTT
TRBJ2-7	many	TRBV12-3/TRBV12-4	TRBD1	CASSFAGQGRSYEQYF	TGTGCCAGCAGTTTTGCTGGACAGGGACGGTCCTACGAGCAGTACTTC
TRBJ2-7	-	TRBV18	-	CASSPSLGEQYF	TGTGCCAGCTCACCAAGTCTGGGCGAGCAGTACTTC
TRBJ1-1	-	TRBV5-1	TRBD1	CASSSDRGTNTEAFF	TGCGCCAGCAGCTCGGACAGGGGGACGAACACTGAAGCTTTCTTT
TRBJ2-3	many	TRBV29-1	-	CSVSRSAAEASDTQYF	TGCAGCGTCAGCCGCTCCGCGGCGGAAGCATCAGATACGCAGTATTTT
TRBJ2-1	-	TRBV20-1	-	CSARQRANEQFF	TGCAGTGCTAGGCAGAGGGCCAATGAGCAGTTCTTC
TRBJ2-5	few	TRBV7-9	TRBD1	CASSLLERTGTETQYF	TGTGCCAGCAGCTTATTGGAAAGGACAGGGACCGAGACCCAGTACTTC
TRBJ2-2	few	TRBV29-1	-	CSVEDTNTGELFF	TGCAGCGTTGAAGATACGAACACCGGGGAGCTGTTTTTT
TRBJ1-4	-	TRBV4-1	-	CASSQDGRGPATNEKLFF	TGCGCCAGCAGCCAAGATGGAAGGGGCCCGGCAACTAATGAAAAACTGTTTTTT
TRBJ1-1	many	TRBV13	-	CASSPKGSGWTEAFF	TGTGCCAGCAGCCCCAAGGGTTCAGGATGGACCGAAGCTTTCTTT
TRBJ2-7	-	TRBV5-5	-	CAARAPVLYEQYF	TGTGCCGCCCGGGCGCCGGTTTTGTACGAGCAGTACTTC
TRBJ2-1	few	TRBV7-2	TRBD1	CASSFAGQGIYEQFF	TGTGCCAGCAGCTTCGCGGGACAGGGAATATATGAGCAGTTCTTC
TRBJ2-6	-	TRBV7-8	TRBD2	CASSHRNVAGGANVLTF	TGTGCCAGCAGCCACAGGAACGTAGCGGGAGGGGCCAACGTCCTGACTTTC
TRBJ2-7	-	TRBV5-1	-	CASSPGSDYEQYF	TGCGCCAGCAGCCCCGGAAGTGACTACGAGCAGTACTTC
TRBJ2-7	-	TRBV20-1	-	CSAPLRVEPYEQYF	TGCAGTGCCCCTCTTCGAGTGGAACCCTACGAGCAGTACTTC
TRBJ2-5	few	TRBV20-1	-	CSASRVDQETQYF	TGCAGTGCTAGTCGGGTTGACCAAGAGACCCAGTACTTC
TRBJ2-5	many	TRBV5-6	TRBD1	CASSDGQGMETQYF	TGTGCCAGCAGCGACGGACAGGGTATGGAGACCCAGTACTTC
TRBJ2-3	-	TRBV20-1	-	CSARLGSTDTQYF	TGCAGTGCTAGATTGGGTAGCACAGATACGCAGTATTTT
TRBJ2-3	few	TRBV27	-	CASSFGGGEADTQYF	TGTGCCAGCAGTTTCGGGGGTGGGGAGGCAGATACGCAGTATTTT
TRBJ1-2	-	TRBV27	-	CASPTPWGGYTF	TGTGCCAGCCCCACACCCTGGGGAGGCTACACCTTC